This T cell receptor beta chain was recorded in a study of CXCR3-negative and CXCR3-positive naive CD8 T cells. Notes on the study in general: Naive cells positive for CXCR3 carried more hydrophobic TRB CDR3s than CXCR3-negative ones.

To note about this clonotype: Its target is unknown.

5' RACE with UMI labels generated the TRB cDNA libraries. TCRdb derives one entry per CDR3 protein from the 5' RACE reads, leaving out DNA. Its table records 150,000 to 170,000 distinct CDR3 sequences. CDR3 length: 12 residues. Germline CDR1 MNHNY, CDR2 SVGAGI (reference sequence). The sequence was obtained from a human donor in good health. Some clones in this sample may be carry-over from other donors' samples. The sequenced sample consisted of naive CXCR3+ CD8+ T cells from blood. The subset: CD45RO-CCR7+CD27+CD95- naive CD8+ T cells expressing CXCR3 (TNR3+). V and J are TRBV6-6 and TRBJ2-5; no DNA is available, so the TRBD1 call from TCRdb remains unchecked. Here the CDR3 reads CATAGVKETQYF.